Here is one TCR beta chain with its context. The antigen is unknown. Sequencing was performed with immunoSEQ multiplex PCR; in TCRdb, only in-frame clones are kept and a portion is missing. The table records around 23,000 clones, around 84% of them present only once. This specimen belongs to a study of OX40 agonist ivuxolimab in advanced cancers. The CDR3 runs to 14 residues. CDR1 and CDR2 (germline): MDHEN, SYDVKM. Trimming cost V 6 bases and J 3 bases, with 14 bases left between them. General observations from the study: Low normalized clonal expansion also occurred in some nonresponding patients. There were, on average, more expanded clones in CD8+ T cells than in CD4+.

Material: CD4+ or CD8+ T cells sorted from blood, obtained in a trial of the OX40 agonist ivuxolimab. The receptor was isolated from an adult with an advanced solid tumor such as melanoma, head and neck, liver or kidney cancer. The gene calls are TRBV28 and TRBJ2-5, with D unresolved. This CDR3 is CASSPLVGKETQYF. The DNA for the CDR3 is TGTGCCAGCAGCCCTCTGGTTGGGAAAGAGACCCAGTACTTC.